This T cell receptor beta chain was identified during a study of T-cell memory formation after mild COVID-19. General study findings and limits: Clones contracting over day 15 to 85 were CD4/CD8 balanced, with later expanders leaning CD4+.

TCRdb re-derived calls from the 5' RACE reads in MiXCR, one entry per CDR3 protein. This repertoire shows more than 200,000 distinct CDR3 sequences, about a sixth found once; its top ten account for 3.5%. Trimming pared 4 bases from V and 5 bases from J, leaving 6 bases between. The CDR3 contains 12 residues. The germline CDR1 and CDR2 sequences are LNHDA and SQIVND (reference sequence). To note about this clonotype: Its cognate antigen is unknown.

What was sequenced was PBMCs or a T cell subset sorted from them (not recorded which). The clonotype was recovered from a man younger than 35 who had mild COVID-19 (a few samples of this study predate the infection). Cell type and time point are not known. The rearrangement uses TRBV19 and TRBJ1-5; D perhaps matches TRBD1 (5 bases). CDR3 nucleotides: TGTGCCAGTAGTACCAGGGATCAGCCCCAGCATTTT. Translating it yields CASSTRDQPQHF.